Presented here are 26 T cell receptor beta chains from one specimen sequenced in a study of blood T cell repertoires in COVID-19. Data came from immunoSEQ multiplex PCR; TCRdb stores just in-frame clones and leaves some out. There are 150,000 to 200,000 clones in the sample; roughly 81% occur only once, and 2.5% to 3% lies in the top ten. Specimen: peripheral blood. The receptor source for this set is a woman over 75 with COVID-19, enrolled during active disease.

This chain joins TRBV11-2 and TRBJ2-5, with 8 bases that match TRBD1. The V gene end was trimmed by 2 bases and the J gene end by 4 bases; junction bases not matched to a gene: 6. This CDR3 contains 15 residues. The germline gives CDR1 SGHAT, CDR2 FQNNGV. This chain's CDR3 is CASSLQGALGETQYF. CDR3 nucleotides: TGTGCCAGCAGCTTACAGGGGGCTTTAGGAGAGACCCAGTACTTC.

The chain is built from TRBV18 and TRBJ1-6, with 9 bases that match TRBD1. CDR1 and CDR2 (germline): KGHSH, LQKENI. Trimming at V came to 3 bases and at J to 5 bases, leaving 5 bases not matched to a gene. This CDR3 region has 16 residues. CDR3 loop: CASSPLTGGDNSPLHF. The CDR3 coding sequence is TGTGCCAGCTCACCCCTGACAGGGGGTGATAATTCACCCCTCCACTTT. Full variable domain (missing parts from reference TRBV18 and TRBJ1-6): NAGVMQNPRHLVRRRGQEARLRCSPMKGHSHVYWYRQLPEEGLKFMVYLQKENIIDESGMPKERFSAEFPKEGPSILRIQQVVRGDSAAYFCASSPLTGGDNSPLHFGNGTRLTVT.

The J gene is TRBJ2-1, the V gene TRBV10-3, with D possibly being TRBD1 (6 bases). The CDR3 is 14 residues long. V was trimmed by 3 bases and J by 9 bases, leaving 15 bases between them. Germline V gives CDR1 ENHRY, CDR2 SYGVKD. CDR3 DNA: TGTGCCATCAGTGACAGGGGTGACGTCAGTGAGCAGTTCTTC. It codes for CAISDRGDVSEQFF.

This rearrangement joins TRBV5-1 to TRBJ1-1, with D possibly TRBD1 on 6 matching bases. This CDR3 is 15 amino acids long. V was pared by 3 bases and J by 3 bases, with 15 bases between. The V gene's germline CDR1 is SGHRS and CDR2 YFSETQ. CDR3 residues: CASSSTGNLYTEAFF. The CDR3 DNA is TGCGCCAGCAGCTCCACAGGGAATCTTTACACTGAAGCTTTCTTT.

The chain carries TRBV28 and TRBJ2-7, with 8 bases that match TRBD1. Germline V lookup: CDR1 MDHEN, CDR2 SYDVKM. This CDR3 is built from 14 residues. Trimming removed 7 bases from V and 2 bases from J; junction bases left unmatched: 7. CDR3 amino acids: CASKRDRKTYEQYF. CDR3 nucleotide sequence: TGTGCCAGCAAACGGGACAGGAAGACCTACGAGCAGTACTTC.

The V and J genes are TRBV5-1 and TRBJ2-7; 9 bases are shared with TRBD1. The CDR3 contains 15 residues. Trimming at V came to 2 bases and at J to 3 bases, leaving 6 bases not matched to a gene. Germline V gene data show CDR1 as SGHRS and CDR2 as YFSETQ. This CDR3 is CASSFPGQGLYEQYF. DNA of the CDR3: TGCGCCAGCAGCTTTCCGGGACAGGGTCTCTACGAGCAGTACTTC.

The J gene is TRBJ2-3, the V gene TRBV5-1; 7 bases match TRBD2. Trimming at V came to 2 bases and at J to 0 bases, leaving 3 bases not matched to a gene. Germline assignment: CDR1 SGHRS and CDR2 YFSETQ. The CDR3 contains 15 residues. The CDR3 region is CASSFTSESTDTQYF. Here the CDR3 DNA reads TGCGCCAGCAGCTTTACTAGCGAAAGCACAGATACGCAGTATTTT.

A single count supports this clone. V usage is TRBV10-3 and J usage is TRBJ1-2; D remains unclear. The CDR3 covers 13 residues. CDR1 is ENHRY and CDR2 is SYGVKD in the germline V gene. V lost 4 bases to trimming and J lost 6 bases, with 12 bases between them. The CDR3 coding sequence is TGTGCCATCAGTGGCCCTGGGGAGAATGGCTACACCTTC. Protein: CAISGPGENGYTF.

This chain links TRBV28 with TRBJ1-3; D unresolved. CDR3 length: 18 amino acids. Germline-derived CDR1 and CDR2 are MDHEN and SYDVKM. With 4 bases removed from V and 4 bases from J, the gap between germline ends came to 23 bases. The DNA of the CDR3 is TGTGCCAGCAGTTCAACCGCGCCTCCCCCCCCTCTGGGAAACACCATATATTTT. The encoded protein is CASSSTAPPPPLGNTIYF.

This chain uses TRBV5-4 with TRBJ1-2; maybe TRBD1 (5 bases). The germline gives CDR1 SGHNT, CDR2 YYREEE (reference sequence). V lost 0 bases, J lost 4 bases, and 10 bases lay in between. The CDR3 loop spans 14 amino acids. CDR3 region: CASSLARGPYGYTF. The CDR3 DNA reads as TGTGCCAGCAGCTTGGCGCGGGGACCCTATGGCTACACCTTC. Full variable domain (remainder filled in from reference TRBV5-4 and TRBJ1-2): ETGVTQSPTHLIKTRGQQVTLRCSSQSGHNTVSWYQQALGQGPQFIFQYYREEENGRGNFPPRFSGLQFPNYSSELNVNALELDDSALYLCASSLARGPYGYTFGSGTRLTVV.

V usage is TRBV4-3 and J usage is TRBJ1-4, with TRBD1 as a possible D gene (5 bases). This CDR3 region has 14 residues. In germline, CDR1 is LGHNA, CDR2 YSLEER. V lost 3 bases, J lost 5 bases, and 10 bases lay in between. The CDR3 sequence is CASSQRQMNEKLFF. CDR3 DNA sequence: TGCGCCAGCAGCCAGCGACAGATGAATGAAAAACTGTTTTTT.

The gene calls are TRBV6-5 and TRBJ1-1, with D unresolved. V lost 6 bases and J 1 base, leaving 12 bases between the germline ends. This CDR3 region has 14 residues. From germline, CDR1 is MNHEY and CDR2 SVGAGI. The CDR3 bases are TGTGCCAGCAGAACGACGGAGGGGAACACTGAAGCTTTCTTT. It is translated as CASRTTEGNTEAFF.

The genes are TRBV7-2 and TRBJ2-2, with TRBD1 identical over 7 bases. Germline trimming cut 6 bases from V and 0 bases from J; bases unmatched to any gene: 4. Germline-derived CDR1 and CDR2 are SGHTA and FQGNSA. This CDR3 comprises 15 residues. CDR3 bases: TGTGCCAGCAGTCGACAGGGCTCGAACACCGGGGAGCTGTTTTTT. This translates into CASSRQGSNTGELFF.

V and J are TRBV18 and TRBJ1-2; D possibly corresponds to TRBD1 (5 bases). V was trimmed by 5 bases and J by 2 bases, leaving 12 bases between them. There are 14 residues in the CDR3. Germline V gives CDR1 KGHSH, CDR2 LQKENI. The CDR3 DNA sequence: TGTGCCAGCTCAATCTCACAGGCCAACTATGGCTACACCTTC. It encodes CASSISQANYGYTF.

The chain links TRBV5-6 to TRBJ2-2; D not resolved. In germline, CDR1 is SGHDT, CDR2 YYEEEE. The CDR3 consists of 15 residues. Trimming left V 0 bases short and J 3 bases short, with 9 bases between. The CDR3 here is CASSLAMTYTGELFF. The CDR3 DNA is TGTGCCAGCAGCTTGGCCATGACTTACACCGGGGAGCTGTTTTTT.

This clone is a singleton in its sample. This chain links TRBV7-3 with TRBJ2-3, with 12 positions matching TRBD2. With 2 bases clipped from V and 9 bases from J, the junction kept 9 bases outside the gene matches. Per the germline V gene, CDR1 is SGHTA and CDR2 is FQGTGA. The CDR3 length is 16 residues. The CDR3 here is CASSLLAGLAGNTQYF. CDR3 coding DNA: TGTGCCAGCAGCTTACTCGCCGGACTAGCGGGAAACACGCAGTATTTT.

The CDR3 protein is CASGRQRIYEQYF. The CDR3 coding sequence is TGTGCCAGCGGTCGACAGAGAATCTACGAGCAGTACTTC. This chain uses TRBV6-5 with TRBJ2-7, with a tentative D call TRBD1 (5 bases). V gave up 8 bases and J gave up 3 bases, with 14 bases separating them. This CDR3 has 13 residues. Per the germline V gene, CDR1 is MNHEY and CDR2 is SVGAGI.

Written as DNA, the CDR3 is TGTGCCAGCAGCTTCGTAGGGGGCAATGAGCAGTTCTTC. This codes for CASSFVGGNEQFF. The chain carries TRBV7-8 and TRBJ2-1; D possibly corresponds to TRBD1 (6 bases). V shed 3 bases and J shed 6 bases, with 9 bases lying between them. Germline CDR1 reads SGHVS; CDR2 reads FQNEAQ. This CDR3 spans 13 amino acids. Full variable domain (rest looked up from reference TRBV7-8 and TRBJ2-1): GAGVSQSPRYKVAKRGQDVALRCDPISGHVSLFWYQQALGQGPEFLTYFQNEAQLDKSGLPSDRFFAERPEGSVSTLKIQRTQQEDSAVYLCASSFVGGNEQFFGPGTRLTVL.

This clone was counted a single time. The rearrangement links TRBV7-2 to TRBJ1-4; D ambiguous. In germline, CDR1 is SGHTA, CDR2 FQGNSA. V was pared by 3 bases and J by 2 bases, with 7 bases between. This CDR3 has 14 amino acids. As DNA, the CDR3 is TGTGCCAGCAGCTTTGAGTGGACTAATGAAAAACTGTTTTTT. Its translation: CASSFEWTNEKLFF. Filled out from reference TRBV7-2 and TRBJ1-4, the complete variable domain reads GAGVSQSPSNKVTEKGKDVELRCDPISGHTALYWYRQSLGQGLEFLIYFQGNSAPDKSGLPSDRFSAERTGGSVSTLTIQRTQQEDSAVYLCASSFEWTNEKLFFGSGTQLSVL.

J is TRBJ2-1 and V is TRBV7-3, with D perhaps TRBD2 (6 bases). The CDR3 length is 17 residues. V gave up 5 bases and J gave up 1 base, with 18 bases separating them. In germline, CDR1 is SGHTA, CDR2 FQGTGA. CDR3 DNA sequence: TGTGCCAGCAGCGCTAGAGGGCAGGGACTTTCCTACAATGAGCAGTTCTTC. Its translation: CASSARGQGLSYNEQFF. The variable domain in full, completed from reference TRBV7-3 and TRBJ2-1, reads GAGVSQTPSNKVTEKGKYVELRCDPISGHTALYWYRQSLGQGPEFLIYFQGTGAADDSGLPNDRFFAVRPEGSVSTLKIQRTERGDSAVYLCASSARGQGLSYNEQFFGPGTRLTVL.

The rearrangement uses TRBV28 and TRBJ2-2, with 7 bases lining up with TRBD2. The CDR3 has 15 residues. Germline CDR1 is MDHEN and CDR2 is SYDVKM. With V trimmed by 7 bases and J by 7 bases, 12 bases remained unmatched. The CDR3 protein is CASTAGVIYGGELFF. For the CDR3, the DNA is TGTGCCAGCACGGCGGGAGTGATCTATGGCGGGGAGCTGTTTTTT.

This sequence joins TRBV19 and TRBJ2-7, with 8 bases lining up with TRBD1. The J segment lost 2 bases and the V segment lost 5 bases, leaving 20 bases of the junction unmatched. This CDR3 has 19 residues. CDR1 is LNHDA and CDR2 is SQIVND in the germline V gene (reference sequence). The CDR3 DNA sequence: TGTGCCAGTAGTCCCCAGGGGGCGCCGGCTGTGTGGGTAACCTACGAGCAGTACTTC. Its protein product is CASSPQGAPAVWVTYEQYF. Using reference TRBV19 and TRBJ2-7 for the parts outside the CDR3, the full variable domain is DGGITQSPKYLFRKEGQNVTLSCEQNLNHDAMYWYRQDPGQGLRLIYYSQIVNDFQKGDIAEGYSVSREKKESFPLTVTSAQKNPTAFYLCASSPQGAPAVWVTYEQYFGPGTRLTVT.

This chain links TRBV12-3 or TRBV12-4 with TRBJ2-1, with D unresolved. V was pared by 3 bases and J by 8 bases, with 5 bases between. The CDR3 contains 11 residues. As DNA, the CDR3 is TGTGCCAGCAGTTTTCTTGATGAGCAGTTCTTC. It is translated as CASSFLDEQFF.

The genes are TRBV11-2 and TRBJ1-5; the D gene is possibly TRBD1 (5 bases). Trimming pared 6 bases from V and 4 bases from J, leaving 7 bases between. This CDR3 region has 12 residues. Germline CDR1 SGHAT, CDR2 FQNNGV. The CDR3 reads CASSPGNQPQHF. The CDR3 nucleotides are TGTGCCAGCAGTCCAGGGAATCAGCCCCAGCATTTT.

The chain has TRBV7-2 and TRBJ2-5; maybe TRBD1 (6 bases). The CDR3 runs to 16 residues. The germline V and J ends were trimmed by 7 bases and 2 bases, with 20 bases remaining between them. Germline V gives CDR1 SGHTA, CDR2 FQGNSA. The CDR3 sequence: CASNEPGRGGQETQYF. In DNA form, the CDR3 reads TGTGCCAGCAACGAGCCGGGGAGAGGGGGACAAGAGACCCAGTACTTC.

This rearrangement joins TRBV27 to TRBJ2-1; the match to TRBD2 covers 13 bases. Germline V gives CDR1 MNHEY, CDR2 SMNVEV (reference sequence). The CDR3 length is 19 residues. V gave up 2 bases and J gave up 1 base; unmatched junction bases: 8. CDR3 DNA sequence: TGTGCCAGCAGTTTAACTAGCGGGAGGGCGGGTTCTTCCTACAATGAGCAGTTCTTC. It specifies CASSLTSGRAGSSYNEQFF.